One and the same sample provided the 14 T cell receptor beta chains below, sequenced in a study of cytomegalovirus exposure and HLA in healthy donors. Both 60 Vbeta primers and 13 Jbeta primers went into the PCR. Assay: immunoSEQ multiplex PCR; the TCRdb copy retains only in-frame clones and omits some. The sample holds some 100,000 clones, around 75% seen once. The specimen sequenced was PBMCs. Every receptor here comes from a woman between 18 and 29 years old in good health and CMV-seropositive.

CDR3: CASSLREAGELFF. CDR3 nucleotide sequence: TGCGCCAGCAGCTTGCGGGAAGCCGGGGAGCTGTTTTTT. V usage is TRBV5-1 and J usage is TRBJ2-2; tentative D call: TRBD2 (5 bases). The germline CDR1 and CDR2 sequences are SGHRS and YFSETQ. V lost 1 base, J lost 6 bases, and 7 bases lay in between. The CDR3 extends over 13 amino acids.

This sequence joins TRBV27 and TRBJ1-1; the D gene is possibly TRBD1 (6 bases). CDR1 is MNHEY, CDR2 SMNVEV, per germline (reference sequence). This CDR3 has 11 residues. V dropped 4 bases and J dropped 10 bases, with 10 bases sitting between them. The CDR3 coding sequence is TGTGCCAGCAGTTCCAGGGGCTTAGCTTTCTTT. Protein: CASSSRGLAFF.

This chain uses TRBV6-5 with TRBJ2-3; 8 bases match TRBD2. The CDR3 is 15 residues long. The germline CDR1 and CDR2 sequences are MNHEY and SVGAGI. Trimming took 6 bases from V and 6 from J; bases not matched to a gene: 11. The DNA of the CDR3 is TGTGCCAGCAGCGGGGGGGGCATCGTGGGGGATACGCAGTATTTT. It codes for CASSGGGIVGDTQYF.

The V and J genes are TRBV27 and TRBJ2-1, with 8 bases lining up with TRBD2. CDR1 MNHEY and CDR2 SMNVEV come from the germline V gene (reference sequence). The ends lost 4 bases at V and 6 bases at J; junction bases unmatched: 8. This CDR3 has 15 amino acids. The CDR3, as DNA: TGTGCCAGCAGTTCACCGGGACTAGTCGGCAATGAGCAGTTCTTC. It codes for CASSSPGLVGNEQFF.

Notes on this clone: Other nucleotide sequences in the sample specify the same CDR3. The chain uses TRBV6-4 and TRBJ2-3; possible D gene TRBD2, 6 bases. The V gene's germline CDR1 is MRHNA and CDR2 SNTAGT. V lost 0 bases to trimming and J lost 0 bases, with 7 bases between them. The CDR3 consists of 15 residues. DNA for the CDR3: TGTGCCAGCAGTGACTCGGCGGGAAGCACAGATACGCAGTATTTT. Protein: CASSDSAGSTDTQYF.

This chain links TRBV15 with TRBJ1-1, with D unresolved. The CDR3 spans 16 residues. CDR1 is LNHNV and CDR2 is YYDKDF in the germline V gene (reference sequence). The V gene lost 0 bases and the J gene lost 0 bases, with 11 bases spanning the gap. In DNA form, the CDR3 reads TGTGCCACCAGCAGAGATCGGGAGAGACTGAACACTGAAGCTTTCTTT. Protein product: CATSRDRERLNTEAFF. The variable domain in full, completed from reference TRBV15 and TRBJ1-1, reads DAMVIQNPRYQVTQFGKPVTLSCSQTLNHNVMYWYQQKSSQAPKLLFHYYDKDFNNEADTPDNFQSRRPNTSFCFLDIRSPGLGDTAMYLCATSRDRERLNTEAFFGQGTRLTVV.

CDR3 nucleotide sequence: TGTGCCAGCAGCACTCGGACTAGCTACTCAGAGACCCAGTACTTC. Its protein is CASSTRTSYSETQYF. V is TRBV5-6 and J is TRBJ2-5; 8 nucleotides line up with TRBD2. This CDR3 has 15 residues. The junction had 9 bases not matched to a gene; V was cut back by 4 bases and J by 4 bases. Germline V gene lookup returns CDR1 SGHDT and CDR2 YYEEEE.

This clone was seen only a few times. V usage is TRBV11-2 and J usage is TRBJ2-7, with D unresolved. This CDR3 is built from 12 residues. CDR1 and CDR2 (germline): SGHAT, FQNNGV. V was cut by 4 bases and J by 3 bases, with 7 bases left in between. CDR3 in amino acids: CASSSVIYEQYF. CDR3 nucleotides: TGTGCCAGCAGCTCAGTGATCTACGAGCAGTACTTC.

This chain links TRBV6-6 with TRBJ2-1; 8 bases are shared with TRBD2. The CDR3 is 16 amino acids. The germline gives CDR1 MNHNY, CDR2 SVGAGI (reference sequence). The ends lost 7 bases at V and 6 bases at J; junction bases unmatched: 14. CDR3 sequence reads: CASTPRGTGGSNEQFF. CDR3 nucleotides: TGTGCCAGCACCCCAAGGGGAACGGGAGGGTCCAATGAGCAGTTCTTC.

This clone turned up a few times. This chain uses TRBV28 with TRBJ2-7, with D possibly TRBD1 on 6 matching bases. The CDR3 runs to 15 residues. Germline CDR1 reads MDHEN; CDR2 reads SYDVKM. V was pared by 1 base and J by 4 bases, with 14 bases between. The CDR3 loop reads CASSLSSTGIYEQYF. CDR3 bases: TGTGCCAGCAGTTTATCGTCTACAGGGATATACGAGCAGTACTTC. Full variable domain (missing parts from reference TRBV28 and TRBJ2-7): DVKVTQSSRYLVKRTGEKVFLECVQDMDHENMFWYRQDPGLGLRLIYFSYDVKMKEKGDIPEGYSVSREKKERFSLILESASTNQTSMYLCASSLSSTGIYEQYFGPGTRLTVT.

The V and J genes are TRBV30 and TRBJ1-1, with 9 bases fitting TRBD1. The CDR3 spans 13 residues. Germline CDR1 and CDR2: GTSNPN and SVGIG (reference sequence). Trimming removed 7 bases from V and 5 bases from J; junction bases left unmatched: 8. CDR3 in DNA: TGTGCCTCGGACAGGGGTTTGGGAACTGAAGCTTTCTTT. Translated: CASDRGLGTEAFF.

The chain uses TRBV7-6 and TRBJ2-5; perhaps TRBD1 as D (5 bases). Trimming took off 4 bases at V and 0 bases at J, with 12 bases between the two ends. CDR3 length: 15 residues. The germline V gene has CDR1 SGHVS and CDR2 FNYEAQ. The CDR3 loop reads CASSSFKGNQETQYF. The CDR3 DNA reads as TGTGCCAGCAGCTCTTTTAAGGGGAACCAAGAGACCCAGTACTTC.

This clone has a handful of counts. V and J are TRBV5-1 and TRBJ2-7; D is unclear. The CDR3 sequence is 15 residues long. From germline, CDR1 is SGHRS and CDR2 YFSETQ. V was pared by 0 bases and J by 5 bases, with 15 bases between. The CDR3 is CASSLVAAPSDEQYF. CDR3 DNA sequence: TGCGCCAGCAGCTTGGTAGCTGCCCCATCGGACGAGCAGTACTTC.

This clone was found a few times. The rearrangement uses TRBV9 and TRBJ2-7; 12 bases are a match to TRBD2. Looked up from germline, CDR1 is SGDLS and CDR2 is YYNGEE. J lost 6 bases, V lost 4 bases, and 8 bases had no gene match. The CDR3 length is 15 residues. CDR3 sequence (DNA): TGTGCCAGCAGCCCTCGACTAGCGGGAGTTCGCGAGCAGTACTTC. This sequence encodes CASSPRLAGVREQYF. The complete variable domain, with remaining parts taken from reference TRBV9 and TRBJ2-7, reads DSGVTQTPKHLITATGQRVTLRCSPRSGDLSVYWYQQSLDQGLQFLIQYYNGEERAKGNILERFSAQQFPDLHSELNLSSLELGDSALYFCASSPRLAGVREQYFGPGTRLTVT.